The 27 T cell receptor beta chains in this list originate from one sample, sequenced in a study of blood T cell repertoires in COVID-19. Here immunoSEQ multiplex PCR was the method, and the copy in TCRdb shows in-frame clones only, minus some. The sample carries over 150,000 clones, 83% recorded once. The specimen sequenced was peripheral blood. Receptors originate from a woman in her 70s who had recovered from COVID-19.

Here the CDR3 reads CASTGGGGRTEAFF. The CDR3 nucleotides are TGTGCCAGCACCGGGGGGGGTGGCAGAACTGAAGCTTTCTTT. This chain connects TRBV2 to TRBJ1-1; D might be TRBD1 (5 bases). The CDR3 totals 14 residues. Germline V CDR1 and CDR2: SNHLY, FYNNEI. With 7 bases removed from V and 5 bases from J, the gap between germline ends came to 17 bases. Filled out from reference TRBV2 and TRBJ1-1, the complete variable domain reads EPEVTQTPSHQVTQMGQEVILRCVPISNHLYFYWYRQILGQKVEFLVSFYNNEISEKSEIFDDQFSVERPDGSNFTLKIRSTKLEDSAMYFCASTGGGGRTEAFFGQGTRLTVV.

This chain connects TRBV5-6 to TRBJ2-5; D is possibly TRBD2 (7 bases). There are 14 residues in the CDR3. Per the germline V gene, CDR1 is SGHDT and CDR2 is YYEEEE. Trimming cost V 4 bases and J 5 bases, with 15 bases left between them. The CDR3 bases are TGTGCCAGCAGCCCCCGGGGGGCGGGGGAGACCCAGTACTTC. This codes for CASSPRGAGETQYF.

The chain is built from TRBV6-5 and TRBJ1-2; D remains ambiguous. The ends were cut back, 6 bases at V and 3 bases at J, with 8 bases in the middle. The germline V gene has CDR1 MNHEY and CDR2 SVGAGI. This CDR3 is 12 amino acids long. The CDR3 region has the DNA TGTGCCAGCAGCCCGGCGGACTATGGCTACACCTTC. It is translated as CASSPADYGYTF.

The chain links TRBV27 to TRBJ2-3; 7 bases match TRBD2. The CDR3 covers 17 residues. V was clipped by 0 bases and J by 1 base; unmatched bases: 7. Looked up from germline, CDR1 is MNHEY and CDR2 is SMNVEV (reference sequence). DNA of the CDR3: TGTGCCAGCAGTTTATCGATGGGGGGAGGGGGCACAGATACGCAGTATTTT. Amino acid sequence: CASSLSMGGGGTDTQYF.

The chain carries TRBV2 and TRBJ2-5, with D possibly being TRBD2 (5 bases). V was trimmed by 6 bases and J by 5 bases, leaving 13 bases between them. Germline V CDR1 and CDR2: SNHLY, FYNNEI. There are 13 residues in the CDR3. The CDR3 region is CASREDSPETQYF. The CDR3 DNA follows: TGTGCCAGCAGGGAGGACTCCCCTGAGACCCAGTACTTC. Drawing the rest from reference TRBV2 and TRBJ2-5, the complete variable domain is EPEVTQTPSHQVTQMGQEVILRCVPISNHLYFYWYRQILGQKVEFLVSFYNNEISEKSEIFDDQFSVERPDGSNFTLKIRSTKLEDSAMYFCASREDSPETQYFGPGTRLLVL.

This chain links TRBV18 with TRBJ2-7, with D possibly matching TRBD2 (6 bases). The CDR3 loop spans 13 amino acids. Germline V gene sequence: CDR1 KGHSH, CDR2 LQKENI. Trimming shortened V by 2 bases and J by 5 bases, and 10 bases separated the two germline ends. Here the CDR3 DNA reads TGTGCCAGCTCACCATCCAGGGAGGACGAGCAGTACTTC. Translating gives CASSPSREDEQYF.

The CDR3 nucleotides are TGTGCCAGCAGCCCAAGGGGCGATGAGCAGTTCTTC. Amino acids: CASSPRGDEQFF. This chain links TRBV9 with TRBJ2-1; weak D call: TRBD1 (5 bases). The CDR3 is 12 amino acids. The germline CDR1 and CDR2 sequences are SGDLS and YYNGEE. The V gene lost 4 bases and the J gene lost 8 bases, with 10 bases spanning the gap.

In regard to this clone: This CDR3 is also generated by other DNA sequences in the sample. This chain connects TRBV18 to TRBJ1-4; D unresolved. The CDR3 sequence is 15 residues long. The germline gives CDR1 KGHSH, CDR2 LQKENI. The V and J ends lost 3 bases and 0 bases respectively, with 8 bases between them. CDR3 DNA sequence: TGTGCCAGCTCACCCCGAGTGGCAACTAATGAAAAACTGTTTTTT. Its translation is CASSPRVATNEKLFF.

V gene TRBV6-2 or TRBV6-3 combines with J gene TRBJ1-5; maybe TRBD1 (6 bases). This CDR3 is 17 amino acids long. Trimming shortened V by 6 bases and J by 2 bases, and 20 bases separated the two germline ends. Germline V gives CDR1 MNHEY, CDR2 SVGEGT. The CDR3 DNA reads TGTGCCAGCAGCCCCGGGGGGGCCAGGGGTGGCAATCAGCCCCAGCATTTT. This translates into CASSPGGARGGNQPQHF.

V usage is TRBV19 and J usage is TRBJ1-2; 7 bases line up with TRBD1. J was trimmed by 0 bases and V by 7 bases; bases with no gene match: 8. The germline V gene encodes CDR1 LNHDA and CDR2 SQIVND (reference sequence). The CDR3 length is 15 residues. This CDR3 is CASTTQGGSNYGYTF. The CDR3 nucleotides are TGTGCCAGTACTACCCAGGGGGGATCTAACTATGGCTACACCTTC.

This clone was seen a few times. The genes are TRBV9 and TRBJ2-4; 12 bases line up with TRBD1. This CDR3 contains 18 residues. With 4 bases clipped from V and 1 base from J, the junction kept 9 bases outside the gene matches. Germline V gives CDR1 SGDLS, CDR2 YYNGEE. CDR3 protein: CASSPGTGGAGAKNIQYF. CDR3 DNA: TGTGCCAGCAGCCCCGGGACAGGGGGCGCAGGGGCCAAAAACATTCAGTACTTC.

This clone has a handful of counts. The genes are TRBV7-8 and TRBJ1-2; tentatively, D is TRBD1 (6 bases). In germline, CDR1 is SGHVS, CDR2 FQNEAQ. Trimming shortened V by 5 bases and J by 6 bases, and 13 bases separated the two germline ends. The length of the CDR3 is 13 residues. In DNA, the CDR3 is TGTGCCAGCAGCCCGAGGGGGGGAAATGGCTACACCTTC. This sequence encodes CASSPRGGNGYTF.

The chain is built from TRBV2 and TRBJ2-5, with 9 bases identical to TRBD2. The CDR3 is 13 amino acids. Germline CDR1 and CDR2: SNHLY and FYNNEI. Losses at the gene ends were 8 bases for V and 2 bases for J; bases not matched to a gene: 3. The CDR3 coding sequence is TGTGCCAGCCTGGCGGGGGGGCAAGAGACCCAGTACTTC. Protein: CASLAGGQETQYF.

The rearrangement joins TRBV7-9 to TRBJ2-1; D may be TRBD2 (6 bases). Germline loops: CDR1 SEHNR, CDR2 FQNEAQ (reference sequence). The V end lost 7 bases, the J end lost 6 bases, and 13 bases lay between the germline ends. This CDR3 spans 13 amino acids. The CDR3 DNA is TGTGCCAGCACCCCGCGGGGCCTCAATGAGCAGTTCTTC. As protein: CASTPRGLNEQFF.

In its sample, this clone was seen once. This chain links TRBV6-5 with TRBJ1-1, with a possible D match to TRBD1 (5 bases). The CDR3 has 16 residues. With 0 bases removed from V and 3 bases from J, the gap between germline ends came to 14 bases. Germline CDR1 is MNHEY and CDR2 is SVGAGI. The CDR3 here is CASSYSRKGIDTEAFF. The CDR3 DNA is TGTGCCAGCAGTTACTCGAGGAAGGGGATAGACACTGAAGCTTTCTTT.

The V gene is TRBV27, the J gene TRBJ1-2, with no clear D. CDR1 and CDR2 (germline): MNHEY, SMNVEV (reference sequence). V was clipped by 4 bases and J by 2 bases, with 14 bases between them. The CDR3 has 15 residues. The CDR3 DNA sequence: TGTGCCAGCAGTTGGCAAAGTCGCTTAAACTATGGCTACACCTTC. It codes for CASSWQSRLNYGYTF.

This chain uses TRBV28 with TRBJ2-3; TRBD1 matches at 7 bases. Germline loops: CDR1 MDHEN, CDR2 SYDVKM. V lost 8 bases, J lost 2 bases, and 7 bases stayed unmatched. There are 14 residues in the CDR3. CDR3 sequence (DNA): TGTGCCAGCTCAGGGGGATACAACACAGATACGCAGTATTTT. Translating it yields CASSGGYNTDTQYF.

The V gene is TRBV4-2, the J gene TRBJ2-3; 11 nucleotides match TRBD2. The V gene's germline CDR1 is LGHNA and CDR2 YNFKEQ. The CDR3 runs to 16 residues. The V segment lost 0 bases and the J segment 4 bases; nucleotides outside the gene matches: 3. The CDR3: CASSQDFSGGADTQYF. The CDR3 region has the DNA TGTGCCAGCAGCCAAGATTTTAGCGGGGGGGCAGATACGCAGTATTTT.

The chain employs TRBV12-3 or TRBV12-4 and TRBJ1-1; the D gene is possibly TRBD1 (6 bases). Trimming took off 3 bases at V and 5 bases at J, with 10 bases between the two ends. The CDR3 is made up of 13 amino acids. The CDR3 is CASSLGDTTEAFF. The CDR3 DNA follows: TGTGCCAGCAGTTTGGGGGACACTACTGAAGCTTTCTTT.

The V and J genes are TRBV5-1 and TRBJ2-2; D might be TRBD1 (6 bases). The CDR3 totals 14 residues. Germline loops: CDR1 SGHRS, CDR2 YFSETQ. Trimming cost V 4 bases and J 8 bases, with 15 bases left between them. The CDR3 DNA is TGCGCCAGCAGCCCGGACCAAACAGGGGGGGAGCTGTTTTTT. The encoded protein is CASSPDQTGGELFF.

The chain couples TRBV6-6 to TRBJ2-3; 7 positions agree with TRBD1. Germline-derived CDR1 and CDR2 are MNHNY and SVGAGI (reference sequence). CDR3 length: 14 residues. V trimming: 3 bases; J trimming: 7 bases; junction bases outside the gene matches: 7. The CDR3 DNA reads as TGTGCCAGCAGTTATGCCGACAGGGAATATACGCAGTATTTT. This encodes CASSYADREYTQYF.

This chain links TRBV4-1 with TRBJ2-2; TRBD2 matches at 15 bases. The V gene end was trimmed by 0 bases and the J gene end by 6 bases; junction bases not matched to a gene: 5. Germline V gene data show CDR1 as MGHRA and CDR2 as YSYEKL. The CDR3 sequence is 18 residues long. CDR3 region: CASSQDGTSGRWAGELFF. The CDR3 DNA reads TGCGCCAGCAGCCAAGATGGGACTAGCGGGAGGTGGGCCGGGGAGCTGTTTTTT.

This clone was detected once. The chain combines TRBV5-1 with TRBJ2-1; 9 nucleotides align to TRBD2. In germline, CDR1 is SGHRS, CDR2 YFSETQ. The CDR3 extends over 16 amino acids. V lost 2 bases to trimming and J lost 8 bases; unmatched junction nucleotides: 11. The CDR3: CASSFGASGAWDEQFF. The DNA of the CDR3 is TGCGCCAGCAGCTTTGGGGCTAGCGGGGCCTGGGATGAGCAGTTCTTC.

The rearrangement links TRBV28 to TRBJ2-7; 10 bases are a match to TRBD2. V gave up 6 bases and J gave up 4 bases; unmatched junction bases: 6. The CDR3 runs to 14 residues. Germline loops: CDR1 MDHEN, CDR2 SYDVKM. CDR3 region: CASSQLAGPYEQYF. In DNA, the CDR3 is TGTGCCAGCAGCCAACTAGCGGGGCCGTACGAGCAGTACTTC. Full variable domain (missing parts from reference TRBV28 and TRBJ2-7): DVKVTQSSRYLVKRTGEKVFLECVQDMDHENMFWYRQDPGLGLRLIYFSYDVKMKEKGDIPEGYSVSREKKERFSLILESASTNQTSMYLCASSQLAGPYEQYFGPGTRLTVT.

The rearrangement uses TRBV9 and TRBJ1-3; TRBD1 matches 10 bases. The V gene end was trimmed by 4 bases and the J gene end by 2 bases; junction bases not matched to a gene: 3. Germline CDR1 is SGDLS and CDR2 is YYNGEE. The CDR3 contains 15 residues. CDR3 in amino acids: CASSLTGGPGNTIYF. CDR3 bases: TGTGCCAGCAGCTTGACAGGGGGCCCTGGAAACACCATATATTTT.

This clone was detected only a few times. This sequence joins TRBV2 and TRBJ1-5; possibly TRBD1 for D (6 bases). Germline loops: CDR1 SNHLY, CDR2 FYNNEI. The CDR3 spans 13 residues. Trimming pared 7 bases from V and 4 bases from J, leaving 11 bases between. The CDR3 DNA reads TGTGCCAGCATGAGGGACACTAATCAGCCCCAGCATTTT. It encodes CASMRDTNQPQHF.

The chain uses TRBV7-9 and TRBJ1-3, with 8 bases lining up with TRBD1. Germline V CDR1 and CDR2: SEHNR, FQNEAQ (reference sequence). This CDR3 region has 17 residues. The ends lost 5 bases at V and 3 bases at J; junction bases unmatched: 12. The DNA for the CDR3 is TGTGCCAGCAGCCGTGGTGACAGGGGTGGTAGTGGAAACACCATATATTTT. This codes for CASSRGDRGGSGNTIYF.